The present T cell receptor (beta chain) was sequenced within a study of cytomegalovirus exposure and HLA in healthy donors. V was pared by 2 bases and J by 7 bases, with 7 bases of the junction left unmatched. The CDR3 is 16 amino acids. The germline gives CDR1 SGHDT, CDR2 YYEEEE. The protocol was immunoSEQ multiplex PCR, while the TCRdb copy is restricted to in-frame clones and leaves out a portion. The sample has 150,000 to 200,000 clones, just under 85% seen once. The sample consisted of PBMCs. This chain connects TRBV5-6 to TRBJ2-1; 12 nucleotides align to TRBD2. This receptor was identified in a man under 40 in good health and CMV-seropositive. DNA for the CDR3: TGTGCCAGCAGCTTCCCCCCTAGCGGGGGGGGGAATGAGCAGTTCTTC. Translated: CASSFPPSGGGNEQFF.